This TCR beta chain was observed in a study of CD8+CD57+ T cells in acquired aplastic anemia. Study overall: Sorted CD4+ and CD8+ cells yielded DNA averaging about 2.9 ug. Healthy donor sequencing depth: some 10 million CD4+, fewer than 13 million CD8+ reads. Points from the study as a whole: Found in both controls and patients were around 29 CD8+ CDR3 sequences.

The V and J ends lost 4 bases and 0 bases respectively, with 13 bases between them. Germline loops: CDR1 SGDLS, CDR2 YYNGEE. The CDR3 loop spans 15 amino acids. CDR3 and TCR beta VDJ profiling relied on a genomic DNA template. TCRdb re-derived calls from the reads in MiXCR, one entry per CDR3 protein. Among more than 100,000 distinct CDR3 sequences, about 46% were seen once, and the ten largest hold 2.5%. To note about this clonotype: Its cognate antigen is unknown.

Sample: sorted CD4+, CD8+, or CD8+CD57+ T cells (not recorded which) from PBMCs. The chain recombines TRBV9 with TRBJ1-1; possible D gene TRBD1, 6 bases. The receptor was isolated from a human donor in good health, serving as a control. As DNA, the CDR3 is TGTGCCAGCAGCTCCTTCGGGACACTGAACACTGAAGCTTTCTTT. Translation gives CASSSFGTLNTEAFF.